Below are 2 T cell receptor beta chains sequenced from a single sample in a study of blood T cell repertoires in COVID-19. Method: immunoSEQ multiplex PCR; TCRdb's copy keeps in-frame clones and lacks some. Of a few hundred thousand clones in the sample, around nine tenths were seen once. The sequenced material came from peripheral blood. The receptors derive from a woman in her sixties or seventies with active or convalescent COVID-19.

The CDR3 DNA is TGTGCCAGCAGCGGGACAGGGGGAGAGACCCAGTACTTC. Amino acid sequence: CASSGTGGETQYF. This chain connects TRBV9 to TRBJ2-5; TRBD1 matches 10 bases. Germline V gives CDR1 SGDLS, CDR2 YYNGEE. The CDR3 runs to 13 residues. J gave up 4 bases and V 3 bases, and 0 bases lay outside the gene matches. The whole variable domain, remainder taken from reference TRBV9 and TRBJ2-5, is DSGVTQTPKHLITATGQRVTLRCSPRSGDLSVYWYQQSLDQGLQFLIQYYNGEERAKGNILERFSAQQFPDLHSELNLSSLELGDSALYFCASSGTGGETQYFGPGTRLLVL.

V and J are TRBV10-2 and TRBJ1-3, with D perhaps matching TRBD1 (6 bases). Trimming shortened V by 6 bases and J by 2 bases, and 14 bases separated the two germline ends. The CDR3 consists of 15 residues. Germline V gene sequence: CDR1 WSHSY, CDR2 SAAADI. The CDR3 DNA is TGCGCCAGCAGACAGGGAGCGGTAACTGGAAACACCATATATTTT. It is translated as CASRQGAVTGNTIYF.